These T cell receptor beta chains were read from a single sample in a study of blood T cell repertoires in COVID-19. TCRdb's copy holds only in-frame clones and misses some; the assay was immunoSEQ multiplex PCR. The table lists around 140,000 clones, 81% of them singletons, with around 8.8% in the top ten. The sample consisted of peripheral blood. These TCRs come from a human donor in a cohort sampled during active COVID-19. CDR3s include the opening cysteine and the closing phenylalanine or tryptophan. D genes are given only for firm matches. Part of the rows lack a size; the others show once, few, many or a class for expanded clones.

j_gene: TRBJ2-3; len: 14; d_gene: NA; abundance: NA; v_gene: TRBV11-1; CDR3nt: TGTGCCAGCAGCTATTCGCGAGGCACAGATACGCAGTATTTT; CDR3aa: CASSYSRGTDTQYF
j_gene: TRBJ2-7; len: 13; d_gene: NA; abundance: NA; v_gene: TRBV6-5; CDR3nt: TGTGCCAGCAGTACAGGGAAAGCCTACGAGCAGTACTTC; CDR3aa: CASSTGKAYEQYF
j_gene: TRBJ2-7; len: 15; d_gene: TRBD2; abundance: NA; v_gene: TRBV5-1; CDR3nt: TGCGCCAGCAGCTTGGCCTTACTAGCGGGCGACGAGCAGTACTTC; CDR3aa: CASSLALLAGDEQYF
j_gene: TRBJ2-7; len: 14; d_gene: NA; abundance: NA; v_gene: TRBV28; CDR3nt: TGTGCCAGCAACCGACTAGTAGCACCCTACGAGCAGTACTTC; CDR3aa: CASNRLVAPYEQYF
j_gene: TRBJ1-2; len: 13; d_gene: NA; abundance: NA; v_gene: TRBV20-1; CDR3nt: TGCAGTGCTAGTGCGGGGATCGGTATTGGCTACACCTTC; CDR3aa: CSASAGIGIGYTF
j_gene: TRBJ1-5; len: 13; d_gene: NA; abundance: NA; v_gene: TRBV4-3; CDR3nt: TGCGCCAGCAGTCCTGGACAAGGGGAGCCCCAGCATTTT; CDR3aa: CASSPGQGEPQHF
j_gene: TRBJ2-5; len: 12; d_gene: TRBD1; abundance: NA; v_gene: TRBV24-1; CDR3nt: TGTGCCACCAGGGGACAGGGGGAGACCCAGTACTTC; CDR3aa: CATRGQGETQYF
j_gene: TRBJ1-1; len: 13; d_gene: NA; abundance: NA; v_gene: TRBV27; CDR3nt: TGTGCCAGCAGTTCGCAGGTAAACACTGAAGCTTTCTTT; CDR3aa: CASSSQVNTEAFF
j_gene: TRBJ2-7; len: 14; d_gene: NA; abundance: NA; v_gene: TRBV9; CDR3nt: TGTGCCAGCAGCGTAGTGCCAGCGGGTGACGAGCAGTACTTC; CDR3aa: CASSVVPAGDEQYF
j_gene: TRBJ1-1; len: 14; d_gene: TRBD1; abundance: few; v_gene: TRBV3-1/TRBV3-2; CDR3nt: TGTGCCAGCAGCTTCGGACAGGTGAACACTGAAGCTTTCTTT; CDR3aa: CASSFGQVNTEAFF
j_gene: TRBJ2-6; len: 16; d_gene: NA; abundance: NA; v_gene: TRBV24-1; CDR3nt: TGTGCCACCAGTCCGGGTTCGAGCTCTGGGGCCAACGTCCTGACTTTC; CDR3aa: CATSPGSSSGANVLTF
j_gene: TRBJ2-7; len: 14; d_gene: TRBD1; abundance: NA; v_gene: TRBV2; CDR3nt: TGTGCCAGCAGCACCGGGACAGGACGTCTCGAGCAGTACTTC; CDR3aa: CASSTGTGRLEQYF
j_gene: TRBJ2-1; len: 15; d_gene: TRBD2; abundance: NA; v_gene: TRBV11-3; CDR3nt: TGTGCCAGCAGCATCACTAGCGGGACTAACAATGAGCAGTTCTTC; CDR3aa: CASSITSGTNNEQFF
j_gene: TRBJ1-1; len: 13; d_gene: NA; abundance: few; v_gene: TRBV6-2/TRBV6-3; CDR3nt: TGTGCCAGCAGTTACCAACAGAACACTGAAGCTTTCTTT; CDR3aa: CASSYQQNTEAFF
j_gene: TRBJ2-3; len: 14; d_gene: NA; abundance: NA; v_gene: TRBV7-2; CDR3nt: TGTGCCAGCAACGGAGGGTCTGGCACAGATACGCAGTATTTT; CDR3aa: CASNGGSGTDTQYF
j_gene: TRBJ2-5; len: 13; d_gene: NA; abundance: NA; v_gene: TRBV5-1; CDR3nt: TGCGCCAGCAGCCAACAGGGCCCACAGACCCAGTACTTC; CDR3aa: CASSQQGPQTQYF
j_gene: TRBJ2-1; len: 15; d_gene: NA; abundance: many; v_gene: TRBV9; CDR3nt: TGTGCCAGCAGCCCTCCTGGGCCCTCCTACAATGAGCAGTTCTTC; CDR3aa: CASSPPGPSYNEQFF
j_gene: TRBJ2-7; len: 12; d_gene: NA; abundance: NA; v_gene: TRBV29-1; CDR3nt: TGCAGCGTTAGCACCGGTCCCTACGAGCAGTACTTC; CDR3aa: CSVSTGPYEQYF
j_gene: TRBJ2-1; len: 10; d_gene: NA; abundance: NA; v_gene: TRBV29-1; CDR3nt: TGCAGCGTTGAAGCCGACAGGCAGTTCTTC; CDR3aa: CSVEADRQFF
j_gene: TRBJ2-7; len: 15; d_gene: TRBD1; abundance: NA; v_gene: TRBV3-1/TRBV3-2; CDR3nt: TGTGCCAGCAGCCAAGGGACAGGGGAAGGGTACGAGCAGTACTTC; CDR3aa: CASSQGTGEGYEQYF
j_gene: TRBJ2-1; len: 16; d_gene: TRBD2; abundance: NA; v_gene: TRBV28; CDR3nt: TGTGCCAGCAGAAAAAGACTAGCGGGATACGCCAATGAGCAGTTCTTC; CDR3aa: CASRKRLAGYANEQFF
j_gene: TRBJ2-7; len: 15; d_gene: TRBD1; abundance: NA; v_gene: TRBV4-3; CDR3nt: TGCGCCAGCAGCCAAGATTACAGGGGAGTCTACGAGCAGTACTTC; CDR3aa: CASSQDYRGVYEQYF
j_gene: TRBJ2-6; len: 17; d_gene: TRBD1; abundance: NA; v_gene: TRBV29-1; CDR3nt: TGCAGCGTTGCCCCGCTAGGGGGCGTCTCTGGGGCCAACGTCCTGACTTTC; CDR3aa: CSVAPLGGVSGANVLTF
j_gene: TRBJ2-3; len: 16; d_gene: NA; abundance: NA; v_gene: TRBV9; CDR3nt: TGTGCCAGCAGCGTAACTAGTACCGGCGTCACAGATACGCAGTATTTT; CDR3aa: CASSVTSTGVTDTQYF
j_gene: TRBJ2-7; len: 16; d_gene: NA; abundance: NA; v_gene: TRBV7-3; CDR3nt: TGTGCCAGCAACCCGGCGCAGGGGAAGGATTGGTACGAGCAGTACTTC; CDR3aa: CASNPAQGKDWYEQYF
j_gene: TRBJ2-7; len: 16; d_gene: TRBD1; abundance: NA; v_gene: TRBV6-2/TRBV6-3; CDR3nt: TGTGCCAGCAGTTACTTCCGACAGGGGGGAACCTACGAGCAGTACTTC; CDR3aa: CASSYFRQGGTYEQYF
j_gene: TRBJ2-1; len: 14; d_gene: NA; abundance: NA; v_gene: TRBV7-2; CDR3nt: TGTGCCAGCAGCTTAGCTATCGCCGGGAATGAGCAGTTCTTC; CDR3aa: CASSLAIAGNEQFF
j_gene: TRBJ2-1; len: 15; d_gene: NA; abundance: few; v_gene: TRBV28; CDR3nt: TGTGCCAGCAGCATACTAGCAAGTTCCTACAATGAGCAGTTCTTC; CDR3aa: CASSILASSYNEQFF
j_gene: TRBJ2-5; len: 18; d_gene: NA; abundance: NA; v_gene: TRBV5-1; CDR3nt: TGCGCCAGCAGCTTGGGGCGGCTTCAATCCTTTCGACAAGAGACCCAGTACTTC; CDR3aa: CASSLGRLQSFRQETQYF
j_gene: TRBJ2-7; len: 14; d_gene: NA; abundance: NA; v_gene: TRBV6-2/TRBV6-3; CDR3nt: TGTGCCAGCAGTTCGACAGGCTTCTCCTACGAGCAGTACTTC; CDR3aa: CASSSTGFSYEQYF
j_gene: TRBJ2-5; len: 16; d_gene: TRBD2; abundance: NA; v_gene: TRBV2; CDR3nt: TGTGCCAGCAGTGTAGAGGCGGGAGGTCACCAAGAGACCCAGTACTTC; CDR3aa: CASSVEAGGHQETQYF
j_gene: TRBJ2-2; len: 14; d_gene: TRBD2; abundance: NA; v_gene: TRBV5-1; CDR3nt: TGCGCCAGCTCGACTAGCCGGAACACCGGGGAGCTGTTTTTT; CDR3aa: CASSTSRNTGELFF
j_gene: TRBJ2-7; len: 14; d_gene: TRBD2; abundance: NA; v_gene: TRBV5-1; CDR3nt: TGCGCCAGCAAAACTAGCGGGGGAATCTACGAGCAGTACTTC; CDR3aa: CASKTSGGIYEQYF
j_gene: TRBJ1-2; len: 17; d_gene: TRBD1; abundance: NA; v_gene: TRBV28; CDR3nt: TGTGCCAGCAGTTTATTGGGACAGGGCCCTCCGGGTAAAGGCTACACCTTC; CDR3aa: CASSLLGQGPPGKGYTF
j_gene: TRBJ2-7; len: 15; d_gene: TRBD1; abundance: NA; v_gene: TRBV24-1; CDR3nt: TGTGTCACCAGTGACGACAGGGAGCCCTCCTACGAGCAGTACTTC; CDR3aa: CVTSDDREPSYEQYF
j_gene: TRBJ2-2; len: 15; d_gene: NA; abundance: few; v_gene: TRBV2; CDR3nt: TGTGCCAGCAGTTGGCAGTCGGGGTCCACCGGGGAGCTGTTTTTT; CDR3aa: CASSWQSGSTGELFF
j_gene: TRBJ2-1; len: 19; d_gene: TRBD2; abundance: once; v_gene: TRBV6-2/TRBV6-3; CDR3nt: TGTGCCAGCAGTTACGGTCCCCAAGCGGGAGGGGGGGGCTACAATGAGCAGTTCTTC; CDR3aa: CASSYGPQAGGGGYNEQFF
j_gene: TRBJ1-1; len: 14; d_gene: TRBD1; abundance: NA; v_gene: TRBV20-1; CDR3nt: TGCAGTGCTAGTGGACAGGTTGGGGACACTGAAGCTTTCTTT; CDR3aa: CSASGQVGDTEAFF
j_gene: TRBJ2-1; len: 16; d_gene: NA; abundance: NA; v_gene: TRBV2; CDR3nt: TGTGCCAGCAGTGAAACGAGAGACAGTAGTTACAATGAGCAGTTCTTC; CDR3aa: CASSETRDSSYNEQFF
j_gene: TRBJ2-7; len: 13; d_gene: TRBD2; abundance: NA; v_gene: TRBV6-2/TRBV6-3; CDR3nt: TGTGCCAGCAGCCGCCGGGGGGGTGTGGAGCAGTACTTC; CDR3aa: CASSRRGGVEQYF
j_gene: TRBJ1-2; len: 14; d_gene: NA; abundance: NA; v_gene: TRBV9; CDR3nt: TGTGCCAGCCAGCGTACAGGGAATTCGGGGGGCTACACCTTC; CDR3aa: CASQRTGNSGGYTF
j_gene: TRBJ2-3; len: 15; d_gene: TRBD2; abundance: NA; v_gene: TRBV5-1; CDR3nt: TGCGCCAGCAGCTCGAGACTAGCGGCTACAGATACGCAGTATTTT; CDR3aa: CASSSRLAATDTQYF
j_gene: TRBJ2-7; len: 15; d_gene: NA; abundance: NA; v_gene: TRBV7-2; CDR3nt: TGTGCCAGCAGCTTAAGGCGGGGAAGCTCCTACGAGCAGTACTTC; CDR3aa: CASSLRRGSSYEQYF
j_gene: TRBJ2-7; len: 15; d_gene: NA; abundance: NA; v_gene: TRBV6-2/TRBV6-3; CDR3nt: TGTGCCAGCAGTTACGTGGCGGGCGAATCCTACGAGCAGTACTTC; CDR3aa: CASSYVAGESYEQYF
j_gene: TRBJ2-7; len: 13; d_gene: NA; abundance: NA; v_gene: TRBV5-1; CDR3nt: TGCGCCAGCAGCTTAATACAGGGCGGTGAGCAGTACTTC; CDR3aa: CASSLIQGGEQYF
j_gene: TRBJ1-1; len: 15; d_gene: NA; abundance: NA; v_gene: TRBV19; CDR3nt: TGTGCCAGTAGTTATCGGGGGTATATCGACACTGAAGCTTTCTTT; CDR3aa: CASSYRGYIDTEAFF
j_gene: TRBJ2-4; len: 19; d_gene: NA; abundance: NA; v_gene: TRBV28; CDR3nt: TGTGCCAGCAGTCCCTCCGGGACACCGATTTCATTAGCCAAAAACATTCAGTACTTC; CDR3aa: CASSPSGTPISLAKNIQYF
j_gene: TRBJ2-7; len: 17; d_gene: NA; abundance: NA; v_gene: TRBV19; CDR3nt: TGTGCCAGTAGTATAGTCCCCTACAGGGTAGATTCCTACGAGCAGTACTTC; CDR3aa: CASSIVPYRVDSYEQYF
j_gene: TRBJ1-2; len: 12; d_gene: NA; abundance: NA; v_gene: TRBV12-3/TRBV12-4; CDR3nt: TGTGCCAGCAGTTTTGCAGGGGATGGCTACACCTTC; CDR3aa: CASSFAGDGYTF
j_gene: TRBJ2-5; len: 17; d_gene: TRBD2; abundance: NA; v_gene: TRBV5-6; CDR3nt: TGTGCCAGCAGCTTGGTCCGGCTAGCGGGGGACCAAGAGACCCAGTACTTC; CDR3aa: CASSLVRLAGDQETQYF
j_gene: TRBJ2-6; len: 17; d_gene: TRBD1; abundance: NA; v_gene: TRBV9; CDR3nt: TGTGCCAGCACCCCGGGACAGGGGGGATCTGGGGCCAACGTCCTGACTTTC; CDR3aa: CASTPGQGGSGANVLTF